The 30 T cell receptor beta chains below come from one sample, sequenced in a study of CD8+CD57+ T cells in acquired aplastic anemia. All patients picked for sequencing had shown, by flow cytometry, an expansion of CD8+CD57+ cells. Profiling that covered TCR beta VDJ and CDR3 relied on genomic DNA as its template. TCRdb analysed the reads with MiXCR anew, one entry per CDR3 protein. The profile shows around 170,000 distinct CDR3 sequences, nearly 50% of them singletons. Sequencing was performed on sorted CD4+, CD8+, or CD8+CD57+ T cells (not recorded which) from PBMCs. The origin of the receptors is a human donor with aplastic anemia.

This clonotype occurred a few times. The chain is built from TRBV2 and TRBJ1-1, with a weak D call TRBD1 (6 bases). From germline, CDR1 is SNHLY and CDR2 FYNNEI. The CDR3 contains 12 residues. Trimming removed 4 bases at V and 5 bases at J, with 8 bases between. Written as DNA, the CDR3 is TGTGCCAGCAGTGGCCAGGGGACTGAAGCTTTCTTT. Its protein is CASSGQGTEAFF.

As regards this clonotype: Being one base from a much bigger clone, this may be a read error. CDR3 residues: CASSVAPTGRGTEAFF. The CDR3 nucleotides read TGTGCCAGCAGCGTAGCCCCGACAGGGAGGGGCACTGAAGCTTTCTTT. The V and J genes are TRBV7-2 and TRBJ1-1; 7 bases align to TRBD1. The CDR3 is 16 amino acids. Germline assignment: CDR1 SGHTA and CDR2 FQGNSA. Filled out from reference TRBV7-2 and TRBJ1-1, the complete variable domain reads GAGVSQSPSNKVTEKGKDVELRCDPISGHTALYWYRQSLGQGLEFLIYFQGNSAPDKSGLPSDRFSAERTGGSVSTLTIQRTQQEDSAVYLCASSVAPTGRGTEAFFGQGTRLTVV.

J is TRBJ2-7 and V is TRBV6-1; 7 bases are a match to TRBD1. The germline gives CDR1 MNHNS, CDR2 SASEGT. The CDR3 runs to 15 residues. The junction had 11 bases not matched to a gene; V was cut back by 6 bases and J by 3 bases. CDR3 DNA sequence: TGTGCCAGCAGGCAGGGGGTCAGTAGTAGCTACGAGCAGTACTTC. It is translated as CASRQGVSSSYEQYF.

There are a few counts of this clonotype. V usage is TRBV24-1 and J usage is TRBJ2-1, with 11 nucleotides matching TRBD2. V lost 3 bases and J lost 12; bases outside the gene matches: 9. This CDR3 contains 15 residues. CDR1 KGHDR and CDR2 SFDVKD come from the germline V gene. The CDR3 loop is CATSDASSGRTWQFF. The CDR3 DNA reads as TGTGCCACCAGTGATGCGTCTAGCGGGAGGACTTGGCAGTTCTTC.

Points on this clonotype: Possible read error: a much larger clone is one base away. The chain uses TRBV5-1 and TRBJ2-5, with D perhaps TRBD1 or TRBD2 (6 bases each). Germline V lookup: CDR1 SGHRS, CDR2 YFSETQ. V was cut by 0 bases and J by 5 bases, with 20 bases left in between. CDR3 length: 17 amino acids. DNA of the CDR3: TGCGCCAGCAGCTTGGCGTTCAGGGCGGGACACGCGGAGACCCAGTACTTC. It specifies CASSLAFRAGHAETQYF.

The chain employs TRBV5-5 and TRBJ2-2; the D is unclear. Between the trimmed V and J ends, which lost 5 bases and 5 bases, there was a span of 16 bases. Germline V gene sequence: CDR1 SGHKS, CDR2 YYEKEE (reference sequence). The CDR3 runs to 15 residues. The CDR3 sequence: CASSDKAGSTGELFF. The CDR3 bases are TGTGCCAGCAGTGATAAAGCAGGCTCTACCGGGGAGCTGTTTTTT.

This chain uses TRBV19 with TRBJ1-6; 10 bases line up with TRBD1. The CDR3 spans 14 residues. V lost 4 bases, J lost 7 bases, and 1 base stayed unmatched. Per germline, CDR1 LNHDA and CDR2 SQIVND (reference sequence). This chain's CDR3 is CASSRGQGNSPLHF. The CDR3 bases are TGTGCCAGTAGTAGGGGACAGGGGAATTCACCCCTCCACTTT. Supplemented by reference TRBV19 and TRBJ1-6, the full variable domain reads DGGITQSPKYLFRKEGQNVTLSCEQNLNHDAMYWYRQDPGQGLRLIYYSQIVNDFQKGDIAEGYSVSREKKESFPLTVTSAQKNPTAFYLCASSRGQGNSPLHFGNGTRLTVT.

This clonotype showed up just once. The chain joins TRBV4-2 to TRBJ2-3; 9 nucleotides line up with TRBD1. Trimming at V came to 6 bases and at J to 2 bases, leaving 9 bases not matched to a gene. The CDR3 covers 16 residues. Germline V gives CDR1 LGHNA, CDR2 YNFKEQ. CDR3 residues: CASRVTGGSSTDTQYF. The CDR3 DNA sequence: TGTGCCAGCAGAGTCACAGGGGGCTCCTCCACAGATACGCAGTATTTT.

V usage is TRBV20-1 and J usage is TRBJ1-1; 8 bases fit TRBD1. The J segment lost 1 base and the V segment lost 5 bases, leaving 3 bases of the junction unmatched. The germline CDR1 and CDR2 sequences are DFQATT and SNEGSKA (reference sequence). The CDR3 spans 13 residues. In nucleotides, the CDR3 is TGCAGTGCTCTTGGGACAGGGAACACTGAAGCTTTCTTT. This sequence encodes CSALGTGNTEAFF.

At least ten counts were recorded for this clonotype. The chain carries TRBV2 and TRBJ2-7; 7 positions match TRBD2. The germline CDR1 and CDR2 sequences are SNHLY and FYNNEI. The CDR3 covers 15 residues. The J segment lost 6 bases and the V segment lost 0 bases, leaving 8 bases of the junction unmatched. CDR3 coding DNA: TGTGCCAGCAGTGAAGCGCGGTTCCAGCGGGGCGAGCAGTACTTC. Protein sequence: CASSEARFQRGEQYF.

This clonotype occurred many times. V is TRBV5-4 and J is TRBJ1-1; no reliable D call. Germline V gives CDR1 SGHNT, CDR2 YYREEE (reference sequence). V lost 0 bases and J 5 bases, leaving 14 bases between the germline ends. The CDR3 runs 15 residues. The CDR3 here is CASSLATYSGTEAFF. The DNA for the CDR3 is TGTGCCAGCAGCTTGGCGACTTACTCGGGGACTGAAGCTTTCTTT. Drawing the rest from reference TRBV5-4 and TRBJ1-1, the complete variable domain is ETGVTQSPTHLIKTRGQQVTLRCSSQSGHNTVSWYQQALGQGPQFIFQYYREEENGRGNFPPRFSGLQFPNYSSELNVNALELDDSALYLCASSLATYSGTEAFFGQGTRLTVV.

The CDR3 region is CSARITSSGELFF. The CDR3 bases are TGCAGTGCTAGAATCACTAGCTCCGGGGAGCTGTTTTTT. This chain uses TRBV20-1 with TRBJ2-2; tentatively, D is TRBD2 (6 bases). V lost 2 bases and J 6 bases, leaving 10 bases between the germline ends. This CDR3 has 13 amino acids. Germline V gene sequence: CDR1 DFQATT, CDR2 SNEGSKA (reference sequence).

This clonotype was seen many times. The V gene is TRBV20-1, the J gene TRBJ1-3, with TRBD1 matching 10 bases. The CDR3 has 13 residues. The junction had 5 bases not matched to a gene; V was cut back by 5 bases and J by 7 bases. CDR1 DFQATT and CDR2 SNEGSKA come from the germline V gene (reference sequence). Here the CDR3 DNA reads TGCAGTGCTGGACAGGGGGATTCTAACACCATATATTTT. It yields the protein CSAGQGDSNTIYF.

This clonotype turned up a few times. The chain links TRBV3-1 to TRBJ1-2, with a weak D call TRBD1 (6 bases). The CDR3 consists of 11 residues. CDR1 is LGHDT, CDR2 YNNKEL, per germline (reference sequence). V gave up 8 bases and J gave up 8 bases, with 12 bases separating them. The CDR3 nucleotides are TGTGCCAGCGGAGAAGGGGGAGGCTACACCTTC. Its translation: CASGEGGGYTF.

The rearrangement joins TRBV19 to TRBJ1-5, with 8 bases fitting TRBD1. CDR3 length: 15 residues. J gave up 6 bases and V 1 base, and 5 bases lay outside the gene matches. CDR1 is LNHDA and CDR2 is SQIVND in the germline V gene (reference sequence). CDR3 bases: TGTGCCAGTAGTATAGTGGACAGGGCTGGTCAGCCCCAGCATTTT. It encodes CASSIVDRAGQPQHF.

This clonotype was seen ten or more times. The V gene is TRBV6-4, the J gene TRBJ2-1; possible D gene TRBD2, 5 bases. The CDR3 extends over 13 amino acids. Trimming stripped 4 bases from V and 6 bases from J, with 10 bases between. Germline CDR1 and CDR2: MRHNA and SNTAGT. CDR3 sequence (DNA): TGTGCCAGCAGTGCTACTAGAGGCAATGAGCAGTTCTTC. It encodes CASSATRGNEQFF.

To note about this clonotype: The junction departs from the called germline gene at one end, perhaps through a read error. The chain joins TRBV12-3 or TRBV12-4 to TRBJ2-1, with D perhaps assigned TRBD1 or TRBD2 (7 bases each). The CDR3 is 13 residues long. In DNA form, the CDR3 reads TGTGCCAGCAGTTTAGAGCGGGACAGAGAGATGATCTTC. As protein: CASSLERDREMIF.

The V and J genes are TRBV27 and TRBJ2-7, with 7 bases matching TRBD2. With V trimmed by 5 bases and J by 3 bases, 10 bases remained unmatched. This CDR3 region has 15 residues. CDR1 MNHEY and CDR2 SMNVEV come from the germline V gene (reference sequence). CDR3 bases: TGTGCCAGCAGTCACCTTGGGTGGGAGGGCTACGAGCAGTACTTC. Translating it yields CASSHLGWEGYEQYF.

In this sample, this clonotype turned up a few times. The genes are TRBV24-1 and TRBJ2-5; no definite D call. Germline V gene sequence: CDR1 KGHDR, CDR2 SFDVKD. Trimming took off 5 bases at V and 2 bases at J, with 14 bases between the two ends. This CDR3 spans 15 amino acids. The CDR3 DNA is TGTGCCACCAGTGCCCCGCATCCCCTTCAAGAGACCCAGTACTTC. This gives the protein CATSAPHPLQETQYF.

Ten or more counts support this clonotype. The V call is TRBV6-5, the J call TRBJ2-7; D unresolved. Germline CDR1 reads MNHEY; CDR2 reads SVGAGI. The CDR3 runs 14 residues. V gave up 0 bases and J gave up 2 bases, with 8 bases separating them. The CDR3 DNA reads TGTGCCAGCAGTTACTCCCGGAAACCCTACGAGCAGTACTTC. Translated, it gives CASSYSRKPYEQYF.

This clonotype was seen only a few times. The chain uses TRBV20-1 and TRBJ1-1; TRBD1 might be the D (5 bases). Germline CDR1 and CDR2: DFQATT and SNEGSKA (reference sequence). There are 14 residues in the CDR3. Trimming stripped 0 bases from V and 4 bases from J, with 12 bases between. The CDR3 reads CSARDNSGTTEAFF. DNA of the CDR3: TGCAGTGCTAGAGATAACTCAGGGACCACTGAAGCTTTCTTT.

This clonotype has at least ten counts. The rearrangement uses TRBV2 and TRBJ2-4; D ambiguous. The CDR3 has 11 residues. V gave up 7 bases and J gave up 6 bases, with 7 bases separating them. CDR1 and CDR2 (germline): SNHLY, FYNNEI. CDR3 residues: CASKELNIQYF. The CDR3, as DNA: TGTGCCAGCAAAGAACTAAACATTCAGTACTTC.

The chain has TRBV24-1 and TRBJ2-1; 8 bases are a match to TRBD2. CDR3 length: 20 residues. Germline CDR1 KGHDR, CDR2 SFDVKD. The V gene end was trimmed by 5 bases and the J gene end by 4 bases; junction bases not matched to a gene: 21. The CDR3 here is CATSGHRNNRAGVYYNEQFF. CDR3 sequence (DNA): TGTGCCACCAGTGGGCATCGAAATAACCGAGCGGGAGTATATTACAATGAGCAGTTCTTC.

The V and J genes are TRBV11-2 and TRBJ2-3; 7 nucleotides align to TRBD2. Losses at the gene ends were 0 bases for V and 9 bases for J; bases not matched to a gene: 6. CDR1 is SGHAT and CDR2 is FQNNGV in the germline V gene. CDR3 length: 14 residues. CDR3 nucleotides: TGTGCCAGCAGCTTAGAAAGACTAGCCGAGACGCAGTATTTT. Encoded protein: CASSLERLAETQYF. Variable domain in full (rest from reference TRBV11-2 and TRBJ2-3): EAGVAQSPRYKIIEKRQSVAFWCNPISGHATLYWYQQILGQGPKLLIQFQNNGVVDDSQLPKDRFSAERLKGVDSTLKIQPAKLEDSAVYLCASSLERLAETQYFGPGTRLTVL.

This clonotype was seen many times. The CDR3 nucleotides are TGTGCCAGCAGTGAGAGGGCCATGGCGGGGGCGGGCAAAAACATTCAGTACTTC. Protein sequence: CASSERAMAGAGKNIQYF. The chain is built from TRBV2 and TRBJ2-4, with D possibly TRBD2 on 7 matching bases. Trimming stripped 3 bases from V and 3 bases from J, with 21 bases between. The CDR3 has 18 amino acids. Per the germline V gene, CDR1 is SNHLY and CDR2 is FYNNEI.

This clonotype came up once. The chain links TRBV7-8 to TRBJ2-1; no definite D call. This CDR3 spans 13 amino acids. V lost 3 bases and J lost 9, with 12 bases in between. The germline CDR1 and CDR2 sequences are SGHVS and FQNEAQ. The CDR3 protein is CASSLDRVSEQFF. CDR3 coding DNA: TGTGCCAGCAGCTTGGACCGGGTCAGTGAGCAGTTCTTC.

This clonotype was found a few times. The rearrangement links TRBV4-1 to TRBJ1-4, with D perhaps TRBD1 (6 bases). The CDR3 has 16 residues. Trimming shortened V by 0 bases and J by 8 bases, and 16 bases separated the two germline ends. CDR1 and CDR2 (germline): MGHRA, YSYEKL. The CDR3 sequence is CASSQDWGGVGEKLFF. Here the CDR3 DNA reads TGCGCCAGCAGCCAAGACTGGGGGGGCGTTGGAGAAAAACTGTTTTTT.

This CDR3 reads CASTPVTGYVQPQHF. CDR3 bases: TGTGCCAGCACTCCCGTGACAGGGTATGTTCAGCCCCAGCATTTT. The gene calls are TRBV6-2 or TRBV6-3 and TRBJ1-5; the match to TRBD1 covers 7 bases. J was trimmed by 6 bases and V by 7 bases; bases with no gene match: 12. This CDR3 comprises 15 residues. Germline CDR1 is MNHEY and CDR2 is SVGEGT.

The rearrangement uses TRBV2 and TRBJ2-1; TRBD1 or TRBD2 may be the D gene (6 bases each). Germline CDR1 is SNHLY and CDR2 is FYNNEI. V was clipped by 9 bases and J by 5 bases, with 20 bases between them. This CDR3 is 15 amino acids long. CDR3 region: CARRKGEVTHNEQFF. The CDR3 nucleotides read TGTGCCAGGAGGAAGGGGGAGGTGACGCACAATGAGCAGTTCTTC.

The chain links TRBV10-3 to TRBJ2-1, with 9 bases aligning to TRBD1. After removal of 1 base from V and 4 bases from J, the junction contained 5 bases not matched to a gene. Germline V lookup: CDR1 ENHRY, CDR2 SYGVKD. The CDR3 spans 16 residues. The CDR3 is CAISEWTGAEYNEQFF. CDR3 sequence (DNA): TGTGCCATCAGTGAGTGGACAGGGGCTGAGTACAATGAGCAGTTCTTC.